The entry below gives a single T cell receptor (beta chain) sequence along with its context. These data belong to a study of T-cell reconstitution after alpha-beta-depleted transplantation in children. Preparation of the TCRbeta library involved a method that used unique molecular identifiers. TCRdb itself ran the PCR reads through MiXCR, one entry per CDR3 protein. The table records roughly 340,000 distinct CDR3 sequences, about a sixth of them present only once. This CDR3 is built from 15 residues. The V and J ends lost 0 bases and 5 bases, in that order; junction bases with no gene match: 3. The germline CDR1 and CDR2 sequences are LGHNA and YSLEER.

The chain has TRBV4-3 and TRBJ2-2, with 7 bases lining up with TRBD2. Sequenced material: PBMCs, mostly from graft donor cells, taken 360 days after TCRalphabeta/CD19-depleted stem cell transplant. The TCR was taken from a male patient aged 2-9 years who had a stem cell transplant for acute lymphoblastic leukemia, so the T cells may come from the graft donor. The CDR3 sequence is CASSQELARTGELFF. DNA for the CDR3: TGCGCCAGCAGCCAAGAACTAGCGAGGACCGGGGAGCTGTTTTTT.